Listed below are T cell receptor beta chains from one sample, sequenced in a study of blood T cells in healthy people across ages. TCRdb independently ran MiXCR on the 5' RACE reads; one entry per CDR3 protein. The data show 1.5 million to 2 million distinct CDR3 sequences, approximately 50% seen once. Source material: blood. These receptors were collected from a woman in her 40s in good health. Each CDR3 is given with its conserved first and last residue. Fields, in order: CDR3 protein, CDR3 DNA, J gene, V gene, clone size, D gene. D genes are given only for firm matches. Rows give clone size only sometimes, using once, few, many, or a class for an expanded clone.

CASSLVPYQETQYF TGTGCCAGCAGCTTAGTCCCGTACCAAGAGACCCAGTACTTC TRBJ2-5 TRBV11-2 many NA
CSARVRGNEQYF TGCAGTGCTAGGGTCCGGGGGAACGAGCAGTACTTC TRBJ2-7 TRBV20-1 NA NA
CASSYSIGPQETQYF TGTGCCAGCAGTTACTCTATAGGGCCTCAAGAGACCCAGTACTTC TRBJ2-5 TRBV6-6 NA NA
CASEETPSNQPQHF TGTGCCAGCGAGGAGACTCCTAGCAATCAGCCCCAGCATTTT TRBJ1-5 TRBV7-2 NA NA
CASSLAGQGYKEQFF TGTGCCAGCAGCTTAGCGGGACAGGGATACAAGGAGCAGTTCTTC TRBJ2-1 TRBV7-8 NA TRBD1
CATSDSSVGQETQYF TGTGCCACCAGTGATTCCTCTGTTGGCCAAGAGACCCAGTACTTC TRBJ2-5 TRBV24-1 NA NA
CSASGVPGGLDTQYF TGCAGTGCTTCAGGGGTCCCAGGGGGCCTAGATACGCAGTATTTT TRBJ2-3 TRBV20-1 few TRBD1
CASSESDRGLQRETQYF TGTGCCAGCAGTGAATCGGACAGGGGGCTGCAGAGAGAGACCCAGTACTTC TRBJ2-5 TRBV2 NA TRBD1
CAIRQTSGTDTQYF TGTGCCATCAGGCAGACCTCTGGCACAGATACGCAGTATTTT TRBJ2-3 TRBV10-3 NA NA
CASSEGPMGFPYF TGTGCCAGCAGTGAAGGACCGATGGGATTCCCGTACTTC TRBJ2-5 TRBV6-1 NA NA
CASSLSGQGLGNEQFF TGTGCCAGCAGTTTGTCTGGTCAGGGTCTGGGGAATGAGCAGTTCTTC TRBJ2-1 TRBV28 once NA
CAISAHMTGTDTQYF TGTGCCATCAGTGCCCATATGACAGGCACAGATACGCAGTATTTT TRBJ2-3 TRBV10-3 NA NA
CSASRQVEGTQYF TGCAGTGCTAGTCGACAGGTCGAGGGGACCCAGTACTTC TRBJ2-5 TRBV20-1 NA NA
CASSLGGTGVYGYTF TGTGCCAGCAGCTTAGGGGGGACGGGCGTCTATGGCTACACCTTC TRBJ1-2 TRBV7-9 NA NA
CASSPWARGDTGELFF TGCGCCAGCAGCCCCTGGGCTAGGGGTGACACCGGGGAGCTGTTTTTT TRBJ2-2 TRBV5-1 few NA
CASSLSRGAAEAFF TGTGCCAGCAGTCTATCCAGGGGAGCAGCGGAAGCTTTCTTT TRBJ1-1 TRBV6-2/TRBV6-3 NA NA
CASSVRGGVNEQFF TGTGCCAGCAGCGTACGAGGTGGAGTCAATGAGCAGTTCTTC TRBJ2-1 TRBV9 few NA
CASSRTRKVDEQYF TGTGCCAGCAGTCGGACTAGGAAGGTTGACGAGCAGTACTTC TRBJ2-7 TRBV28 NA TRBD2
CASSQGSGPYEQYF TGCGCCAGCAGCCAAGGGAGCGGGCCCTACGAGCAGTACTTC TRBJ2-7 TRBV4-3 NA NA
CASTEGLGFIQETQYF TGTGCCAGCACCGAAGGACTAGGGTTTATCCAAGAGACCCAGTACTTC TRBJ2-5 TRBV6-2/TRBV6-3 few TRBD2
CASSYSGVEGQNYGYTF TGTGCCAGCAGTTACTCTGGGGTAGAGGGGCAGAACTATGGCTACACCTTC TRBJ1-2 TRBV6-6 NA NA
CATSGIGGEQYF TGTGCCACCAGTGGCATCGGGGGGGAGCAGTACTTC TRBJ2-7 TRBV24-1 NA TRBD2
CASSLQGNPATNEKLFF TGTGCCAGCAGTTTACAGGGGAACCCAGCAACTAATGAAAAACTGTTTTTT TRBJ1-4 TRBV27 few NA
CASRDRQDQPQHF TGTGCCAGCAGAGACAGGCAAGATCAGCCCCAGCATTTT TRBJ1-5 TRBV12-3/TRBV12-4 NA NA
CASSRPEGRRGGETQYF TGTGCCAGCTCACGACCCGAGGGACGGAGAGGGGGAGAGACCCAGTACTTC TRBJ2-5 TRBV18 NA NA
CASGLTSSYNEQFF TGCGCCAGTGGTCTCACAAGCTCCTACAATGAGCAGTTCTTC TRBJ2-1 TRBV5-1 few NA
CASSLDRGLGYTF TGCGCCAGCAGCTTGGACCGGGGTCTGGGCTACACCTTC TRBJ1-2 TRBV27 many NA
CASSLTSPGTVQFF TGTGCCAGCAGCCTAACGAGTCCCGGGACAGTGCAGTTCTTC TRBJ2-1 TRBV28 few TRBD1